The clone carrying this T cell receptor (beta chain) was found many times. Antigen specificity is unknown. Regarding time point: newly diagnosed GD, antithyroid drugs for less than 3 months. RNA from PBMCs was the source of the TCR library. The sample is drawn from a study of regulatory T cells in long-lasting Graves disease. Across the study: Newly diagnosed Graves' patients took antithyroid drugs under 3 months.

Assembly of TCR beta libraries relied on iRepertoire HTBI primers together with Arm-PCR of CDR3 regions. TCRdb itself ran the multiplex PCR reads through MiXCR, one entry per CDR3 protein. Seen here are hundreds of thousands of distinct CDR3 sequences, less than 20% observed once, and the top ten hold 15% to 20%. Regarding the study as a whole: With a small sample size, accuracy may have been reduced.

These data also featured in a second study, about T cells in Graves' hyperthyroidism and ophthalmopathy. That paper adds: Diagnosing involved the use of clinical symptoms, serum thyroxine and TRAb, thyroid ultrasound and orbital computed tomography.

The origin of this receptor is a woman between 25 and 40 years old with Graves disease. Source: peripheral blood mononuclear cells (PBMCs), taken at new diagnosis, from a patient treated with antithyroid drugs.

CDR3 sequence: CASSQDWLAGGHNEQFF. CDR3 coding DNA: TGTGCCAGCAGCCAAGATTGGCTAGCGGGGGGTCACAATGAGCAGTTCTTC. The J gene is TRBJ2-1, the V gene TRBV3-1; 11 nucleotides align to TRBD2. The CDR3 runs 17 residues. Germline CDR1 is LGHDT and CDR2 is YNNKEL (reference sequence). V gave up 0 bases and J gave up 5 bases; unmatched junction bases: 6.